These 9 T cell receptor beta chains were all obtained from the same sample, sequenced in a study of T cell repertoires in cytomegalovirus infection. TCRdb re-derived calls from the reads in MiXCR, one entry per CDR3 protein. The profile shows about 100,000 distinct CDR3 sequences, 20% to 30% of them singletons. The sequenced sample was CD8+ T cells from PBMCs. All receptors derive from a human donor in good health (CMV status not recorded). Some clones in this sample may be carry-over from other donors' samples.

This clonotype was detected only a few times. This rearrangement joins TRBV28 to TRBJ1-5, with D unclear. V gave up 3 bases and J gave up 4 bases, with 10 bases separating them. The germline CDR1 and CDR2 sequences are MDHEN and SYDVKM. The CDR3 runs 14 residues. The CDR3 loop reads CASSLSTANQPQHF. The DNA of the CDR3 is TGTGCCAGCAGTTTGTCTACAGCAAATCAGCCCCAGCATTTT.

This clonotype was counted only a few times. As DNA, the CDR3 is TGTGCCAGCAGCGTAACAGGGGGGTACTACGAGCAGTACTTC. Its protein is CASSVTGGYYEQYF. J is TRBJ2-7 and V is TRBV9; TRBD1 aligns across 8 bases. Germline assignment: CDR1 SGDLS and CDR2 YYNGEE. The CDR3 sequence is 14 residues long. The ends lost 1 base at V and 3 bases at J; junction bases unmatched: 3.

This clonotype was observed at least ten times. The rearrangement uses TRBV5-8 and TRBJ1-6; possibly TRBD1 for D (5 bases). V was trimmed by 3 bases and J by 6 bases, leaving 10 bases between them. This CDR3 comprises 14 residues. Germline V gene sequence: CDR1 SGHTS, CDR2 YDEGEE. CDR3 coding DNA: TGTGCCAGCAGCTATTGGGACCCTAATTCACCCCTCCACTTT. It is translated as CASSYWDPNSPLHF.

This clonotype was recorded many times. The V call is TRBV7-2, the J call TRBJ2-7, with 8 bases aligning to TRBD1. The length of the CDR3 is 15 residues. Trimming removed 0 bases from V and 2 bases from J; junction bases left unmatched: 3. From germline, CDR1 is SGHTA and CDR2 FQGNSA. The CDR3, as DNA: TGTGCCAGCAGCTTAGCCGGGACAGGTCCCTACGAGCAGTACTTC. This codes for CASSLAGTGPYEQYF.

This clonotype was detected a few times. The chain links TRBV24-1 to TRBJ2-1; D may be TRBD1 (5 bases). Trimming removed 4 bases from V and 0 bases from J, with 12 bases in between. CDR3 size: 16 residues. Germline assignment: CDR1 KGHDR and CDR2 SFDVKD. The CDR3 region is CATSEATEASYNEQFF. Written as DNA, the CDR3 is TGTGCCACCAGTGAAGCGACAGAGGCCTCCTACAATGAGCAGTTCTTC.

The chain combines TRBV6-2 or TRBV6-3 with TRBJ2-5; D possibly corresponds to TRBD2 (6 bases). Trimming cost V 0 bases and J 5 bases, with 13 bases left between them. The germline V gene has CDR1 MNHEY and CDR2 SVGEGT. The length of the CDR3 is 15 residues. This CDR3 reads CASSYSTAGRETQYF. DNA for the CDR3: TGTGCCAGCAGTTACTCGACTGCGGGACGTGAGACCCAGTACTTC.

This clonotype was recorded many times. V gene TRBV7-7 combines with J gene TRBJ2-1; D perhaps matches TRBD2 (6 bases). This CDR3 has 15 amino acids. Between the trimmed V and J ends, which lost 3 bases and 4 bases, there was a span of 13 bases. The germline gives CDR1 SSHAT, CDR2 FNYEAQ (reference sequence). The CDR3 is CASSFSSVGYNEQFF. The CDR3 nucleotides read TGTGCCAGCAGCTTCTCTAGCGTAGGATACAATGAGCAGTTCTTC.

This clonotype was counted only a few times. The chain joins TRBV6-5 to TRBJ2-7; D remains unclear. The V end was cut by 4 bases, the J end by 2 bases, with 9 bases between. Germline V CDR1 and CDR2: MNHEY, SVGAGI. There are 13 residues in the CDR3. CDR3 DNA: TGTGCCAGCAGTTTAAGGCGCACCTACGAGCAGTACTTC. This encodes CASSLRRTYEQYF.

This clonotype was observed a handful of times. The chain is built from TRBV28 and TRBJ1-1, with D unclear. V was pared by 6 bases and J by 5 bases, with 19 bases between. This CDR3 comprises 15 residues. Germline V gene lookup returns CDR1 MDHEN and CDR2 SYDVKM. CDR3 loop: CASSLNREWRTEAFF. The CDR3 DNA sequence: TGTGCCAGCAGCCTTAATCGGGAATGGAGAACTGAAGCTTTCTTT.